This TCR beta chain was recorded in a study of cytotoxic CD8 clonotypes in ibrutinib-treated CLL. Sequencing used immunoSEQ multiplex PCR; TCRdb keeps in-frame clones, though not all of them. The sample has 120,000 to 150,000 clones, 70% to 85% seen once. This clone was seen only a few times. The CDR3 runs 13 residues. Per the germline V gene, CDR1 is ENHRY and CDR2 is SYGVKD. V lost 8 bases and J 2 bases, leaving 13 bases between the germline ends. V is TRBV10-3 and J is TRBJ2-7; possibly TRBD1 for D (5 bases). The sequenced sample was PBMCs, obtained after 12 months of ibrutinib treatment. This clonotype was sampled from a human donor with chronic lymphocytic leukemia. The chain's CDR3 is CAILFWGPYEQYF. In nucleotides, the CDR3 is TGTGCCATCCTGTTTTGGGGCCCCTACGAGCAGTACTTC.